The entry below describes one T cell receptor (beta chain). A few counts support this clonotype. The antigen this receptor binds is unknown. The input lacks base qualities; no much larger clone sits a single base away. The sample is drawn from a study of T cells after yellow fever vaccination (dated by TCRdb to between 2018 and 2020). Broadly, across the study: The SMART-Seq v4 Ultra Low Input RNA kit was used to prepare libraries from fractions with low cell numbers. To track T-cell clones before and after primary and booster YFV17D yellow fever vaccination, bulk TCR alpha and beta repertoires were sequenced longitudinally. Two healthy male donors made up the cohort, one aged 18 to 30 years and the other aged 30 to 40 years. Bulk PBMC replicates and cell subsets were isolated from blood drawn at multiple timepoints before and after both primary and secondary immunization.

V loses 2 bases of germline sequence and J loses 5 bases, and the interval between the two ends is 9 bases. The CDR3 starts with the cysteine, ends with the phenylalanine, and has 14 residues. Only the CDR3 portion is preserved as DNA: 42 bases, with reading frame beginning at the first base. CDR1 MNHEY and CDR2 SVGEGT are derived from the germline V gene. Overall study results and their limits: Compared with the primary T-cell response, the secondary T-cell response was faster but weaker, reaching its peak on day 5 rather than on day 15. Computational filtering was required because FACS-sorted repertoires could contain abundant contaminating clonotypes from the bulk population. The study included only a couple of donors, which limits how far the findings can be generalized. A small share of clonotypes was detected in both CD4 and CD8 compartments, with the overlap likely arising from convergent recombination. After the booster, most clones that had expanded after primary vaccination were detected again (roughly 96% of CD4 and more than 85% of CD8), suggesting broad maintenance of memory.

Read against the paper, the sample's treatment or condition label means: live attenuated yellow fever vaccine strain. At each blood-draw timepoint, two biological replicates of bulk PBMCs were obtained. A standard Ficoll-Paque protocol was used to isolate PBMCs from peripheral blood. RNA was extracted with TriZol from bulk PBMCs, CD4 and CD8 fractions, and dextramer-positive and dextramer-negative fractions. TCR cDNA was made using 5'RACE template switching, a step that added a universal primer site and unique molecular identifiers. Priming of cDNA synthesis was performed from both the TCR alpha and TCR beta constant segments. Libraries were amplified in two PCR steps, with sample barcodes and sequencing adapters added in the second step. Sequencing of the libraries was done on either Illumina HiSeq 2500 (2x100 bp) or NovaSeq (2x150 bp). Regarding the original processing steps: MIGEC handled demultiplexing of reads and collapsing into UMI consensus sequences, while MiXCR performed V(D)J alignment. Clonotypes responding to the vaccine were identified with edgeR on replicate PBMC samples, with the criteria of FDR below 0.01 and a log2 fold change above 5 up to day 15. Each bulk clonotype was labeled CD4 or CD8 based on which sequenced repertoire, CD4 or CD8, contained the clonotype at higher abundance. TCRdb reran the public reads through fastp at Q25 and MiXCR, keeping productive beta chains. Every CDR3 protein is listed once, alongside the most common genes and DNA of its rows. The V and J calls here are based on TCRdb, not the publication. The sample yields almost 600,000 distinct CDR3 sequences; less than 15% were counted once. Clones ranked in the top ten supply around an eighth of the sample.

The source of this sequence is a man aged 25-45 years who received the YFV17D yellow fever vaccine. The sample consisted of PBMCs, taken on the day of the yellow fever booster vaccination. Recombination joined TRBV6-2 or TRBV6-3 with TRBJ2-2; no confident D gene assignment can be made. Here the CDR3 is given as CASSYGLDTGELFF. At the DNA level, the sequence is TGTGCCAGCAGTTACGGATTGGATACCGGGGAGCTGTTTTTT.